These T cell receptor beta chains were read from a single sample in a study of cytomegalovirus exposure and HLA in healthy donors. Profiled with immunoSEQ multiplex PCR; TCRdb holds only in-frame clones, not every one. The data hold 84,000 or so clones, with around 77% observed a single time. Input material: PBMCs. The receptor set was obtained from a man aged 50-60 years in good health and CMV-seronegative. Both conserved end residues are part of each CDR3. The D gene is left open where the match is weak. Clone size appears in some rows only: once, few, many, or a class for an expanded clone.

j_call | clone_size | v_call | d_call | cdr3_nt | cdr3_aa
TRBJ2-7 | NA | TRBV6-6 | NA | TGTGCCAGCGCCGGAGCTTACGAGCAGTACTTC | CASAGAYEQYF
TRBJ2-2 | NA | TRBV30 | TRBD1 | TGTGCCTGGAGTGTACTGGGCCAGGGGGTCACCGGGGAGCTGTTTTTT | CAWSVLGQGVTGELFF
TRBJ1-5 | NA | TRBV5-6 | NA | TGTGCCAGCAGCACCAGGGTTGCTCAGCCCCAGCATTTT | CASSTRVAQPQHF
TRBJ2-7 | NA | TRBV6-1 | TRBD2 | TGTGCCAGCAGTGACCGAACTTCACTAGCGGGGGGCCAAACCTACGAGCAGTACTTC | CASSDRTSLAGGQTYEQYF
TRBJ1-2 | NA | TRBV30 | NA | TGTGCCTGGACCAGGACAGTCTATGGCTACACCTTC | CAWTRTVYGYTF
TRBJ2-7 | NA | TRBV5-1 | TRBD1 | TGCGCCAGCAGCACCGGACAGGGGGGGTACGAGCAGTACTTC | CASSTGQGGYEQYF
TRBJ2-2 | NA | TRBV7-3 | TRBD1 | TGTGCCAGCAGCTTGGGACAGTCGAACACCGGGGAGCTGTTTTTT | CASSLGQSNTGELFF
TRBJ2-7 | NA | TRBV2 | TRBD1 | TGTGCCACTGAGGGGCAGGGGGTAGCCTCCTACGAGCAGTACTTC | CATEGQGVASYEQYF
TRBJ2-7 | NA | TRBV9 | NA | TGTGCCAGCAGCGTAGTCCCGGACAGAAAGTCCTACGAGCAGTACTTC | CASSVVPDRKSYEQYF
TRBJ2-7 | NA | TRBV6-6 | TRBD1 | TGTGCCAGCGGCCGGGACAGGAGCTCCTACGAGCAGTACTTC | CASGRDRSSYEQYF
TRBJ2-5 | NA | TRBV7-2 | NA | TGTGCCAGCAGCTTATTCATCGGAAGGGGGCAAGAGACCCAGTACTTC | CASSLFIGRGQETQYF
TRBJ1-1 | NA | TRBV6-4 | NA | TGTGCCAGCAGTGAGGCACCGGGACACCCTGAAGCTTTCTTT | CASSEAPGHPEAFF
TRBJ2-1 | NA | TRBV14 | TRBD1 | TGTGCCAGCAGCCAAGGGGACAGGCTAAATGAGCAGTTCTTC | CASSQGDRLNEQFF
TRBJ1-2 | NA | TRBV19 | TRBD1 | TGTGCCAGTAGTATAGGCCGAGGACAGGGGTACTATGGCTACACCTTC | CASSIGRGQGYYGYTF
TRBJ1-1 | NA | TRBV5-1 | TRBD1 | TGCGCCAGCAGCTTGGCGGGGACAGGGGGCACTGAAGCTTTCTTT | CASSLAGTGGTEAFF
TRBJ1-6 | NA | TRBV10-2 | TRBD1 | TGCGCCAGCAGTGAGTCCCGGGACAGGGTCTATAATTCACCCCTCCACTTT | CASSESRDRVYNSPLHF
TRBJ2-7 | NA | TRBV6-1 | NA | TGTGCCAGCAGTGAAGGTCCTCTGAGCTACGAGCAGTACTTC | CASSEGPLSYEQYF
TRBJ2-2 | NA | TRBV7-3 | TRBD1 | TGTGCCAGCAGCTTAAATACAGGGGGCCCCGGGGAGCTGTTTTTT | CASSLNTGGPGELFF
TRBJ2-4 | NA | TRBV6-1 | TRBD1 | TGTGCCAGCAGTGATAGCCAGGGGGCGACGGTCAAAAACATTCAGTACTTC | CASSDSQGATVKNIQYF
TRBJ2-7 | few | TRBV7-9 | NA | TGTTCCAGCAGCTCCGGGATGATGGGCCTCGAGCAGTACTTC | CSSSSGMMGLEQYF
TRBJ2-5 | NA | TRBV7-2 | TRBD2 | TGTGCCAGCAGCGAGCGGGGCCCCGGGTTCAAAGAGACCCAGTACTTC | CASSERGPGFKETQYF
TRBJ2-3 | NA | TRBV30 | TRBD2 | TGTGCCTGGCAGCTAGCGGGGGGTAGGGGTACGCAGTATTTT | CAWQLAGGRGTQYF
TRBJ2-5 | NA | TRBV18 | TRBD1 | TGTGCCAGCTCATCCGGGACAGGGGCAGGGGAGACCCAGTACTTC | CASSSGTGAGETQYF
TRBJ2-2 | NA | TRBV9 | TRBD1 | TGTGCCAGCAGCCCCCGGGACAGTAACCCCGGGGAGCTGTTTTTT | CASSPRDSNPGELFF
TRBJ2-3 | NA | TRBV19 | TRBD1 | TGTGCCAGTAGTTTACAGGGGATCAAAACAGATACGCAGTATTTT | CASSLQGIKTDTQYF
TRBJ1-1 | NA | TRBV9 | NA | TGTGCCAGCAGCCCCAGGAGCGGGCTGGATGAAGCTTTCTTT | CASSPRSGLDEAFF
TRBJ2-3 | NA | TRBV27 | NA | TGTGCCAGCAGTTCCACCTCGGGGGGCTATATAGATACGCAGTATTTT | CASSSTSGGYIDTQYF
TRBJ1-2 | NA | TRBV14 | NA | TGTGCCAGCAGCCAAACGGCAGGGGCAAAGAGCGGCTACACCTTC | CASSQTAGAKSGYTF
TRBJ1-2 | NA | TRBV13 | TRBD1 | TGTGCCAGCAGCCCCCGGACAGGGGGCACCTATGGCTACACCTTC | CASSPRTGGTYGYTF
TRBJ1-4 | once | TRBV2 | NA | TGTGCCAGCAGTGTGGACAGAGTTTCAAATGAAAAACTGTTTTTT | CASSVDRVSNEKLFF
TRBJ2-3 | NA | TRBV12-5 | TRBD2 | TGTGCTAGTGGATCCGGGACTAAAGGTTTCGCAGATACGCAGTATTTT | CASGSGTKGFADTQYF
TRBJ2-3 | NA | TRBV6-1 | TRBD2 | TGTGCCAGCAGTGAGAGGTCGGGGGGAGTTAGCACAGATACGCAGTATTTT | CASSERSGGVSTDTQYF
TRBJ1-1 | once | TRBV19 | NA | TGTGCCAGTAGTCCCCAGGGGTTTCGGGCTGAAGCTTTCTTT | CASSPQGFRAEAFF
TRBJ1-5 | NA | TRBV5-5 | NA | TGTGCCAGCAGCTTGGGGGGGGGCTCTGGAGGCGGCAATCAGCCCCAGCATTTT | CASSLGGGSGGGNQPQHF
TRBJ1-5 | NA | TRBV7-8 | NA | TGTGCCAGCAGCTTAACAGGGCTGGATAGGCGCCAGCCCCAGCATTTT | CASSLTGLDRRQPQHF
TRBJ2-3 | few | TRBV11-2 | NA | TGTGCCAGCAGCGGAGCAGTTACGCAGTATTTT | CASSGAVTQYF
TRBJ2-1 | NA | TRBV5-1 | TRBD2 | TGCGCCAGCAGCTTGGGTAGCGGGGGATACAATGAGCAGTTCTTC | CASSLGSGGYNEQFF
TRBJ1-3 | few | TRBV7-9 | NA | TGTGCCAGCAGCTTTCAGTCCTTAAACACCATATATTTT | CASSFQSLNTIYF
TRBJ2-7 | NA | TRBV18 | TRBD2 | TGTGCCAGCTCACCTGGGTCTAGCGGCTCCTACGAGCAGTACTTC | CASSPGSSGSYEQYF
TRBJ2-7 | NA | TRBV18 | NA | TGTGCCAGCTCACCAAGGGCAGGGATCGAGCAGTACTTC | CASSPRAGIEQYF
TRBJ2-2 | many | TRBV10-3 | TRBD1 | TGTGCCACTTCCCATGACAGGGACACCGGGGAGCTGTTTTTT | CATSHDRDTGELFF
TRBJ1-5 | NA | TRBV27 | TRBD1 | TGTGCCAGCAGTCCCGCCGGAGGGGGCCTGTTGAGGGAAAATAATCAGCCCCAGCATTTT | CASSPAGGGLLRENNQPQHF
TRBJ2-1 | NA | TRBV11-1 | NA | TGTGCCAGCAGCCCCAGGGGAAGGGGGGGCCTAGGGAATGAGCAGTTCTTC | CASSPRGRGGLGNEQFF
TRBJ2-4 | NA | TRBV5-1 | NA | TGCGCCAGCAACCCCTCCGCCAACGGAGCCAAAAACATTCAGTACTTC | CASNPSANGAKNIQYF
TRBJ1-4 | NA | TRBV7-9 | NA | TGTGCCAGCAGCGGAGCGGGGTGGGAAAAACTGTTTTTT | CASSGAGWEKLFF
TRBJ2-2 | NA | TRBV7-8 | NA | TGTGCCAGCAGCTTAGCTCTGTCCAGAGGCACCGGGGAGCTGTTTTTT | CASSLALSRGTGELFF
TRBJ1-3 | NA | TRBV7-2 | TRBD1 | TGTGCCAGCAGCTTGGGGGCGACAGGGTTTGGAAACACCATATATTTT | CASSLGATGFGNTIYF
TRBJ1-1 | NA | TRBV5-8 | TRBD1 | TGTGCCAGCAGCGAATTCCTTGGACAGGTTCAAGGTGGTGAAGCTTTCTTT | CASSEFLGQVQGGEAFF
TRBJ2-3 | once | TRBV7-8 | NA | TGTGCCAGCAGCTTAGCGGGGGCCCCCCAGAATACGCAGTATTTT | CASSLAGAPQNTQYF